There are a few counts of the clone carrying this TCR beta chain. Its antigen is not identified. MiXCR, run by TCRdb on the 5' RACE reads, gives a single entry per CDR3 protein. The data contain 450,000 to 700,000 distinct CDR3 sequences, 15% to 20% of them singletons. The source of the sample is a study of T-cell memory formation after mild COVID-19. The CDR3 runs to 11 residues. The germline V gene encodes CDR1 SGHRS and CDR2 YFSETQ. The V segment lost 7 bases and the J segment 6 bases; nucleotides outside the gene matches: 1. Regarding the study as a whole: Several responding clones turned up in pre-infection memory, indicating that cross-reactive memory may have taken part. Clones shrinking between day 15 and 85 showed a balanced CD4/CD8 split, and those that grew later tilted toward CD4+. For contracting clones, CD4+ ones sat mainly in CM and EM, CD8+ in EMRA.

The sequence was collected from an adult woman who had mild COVID-19 (a few samples of this study predate the infection). Cell type and time point are not known. This chain connects TRBV5-1 to TRBJ2-7; 10 positions match TRBD1. Source material: PBMCs or a T cell subset sorted from them (not recorded which). The CDR3 sequence is CASGTGAEQYF. The CDR3 DNA follows: TGCGCCAGCGGGACAGGGGCCGAGCAGTACTTC.